This TCR beta chain was observed in a study of blood T cell repertoires in COVID-19. Overall study context: Sources were T cells, B-cell-depleted T cells, or PBMCs; the material itself was cDNA or gDNA.

Per the original data handling: Cell counts per sample came from amplifying reference gene primers. Clones were sequenced by immunoSEQ multiplex PCR, and TCRdb holds only the in-frame ones, with some missing. V and J calls and clone size are given by that table; D and trimming were obtained from the DNA. Among some 400,000 clones listed, approximately 87% were seen once. Sequencing was performed on peripheral blood. This receptor was taken from a woman aged 25-40 years with COVID-19, enrolled during active disease.

The DNA for the CDR3 is TGCGCCAGCAGCCAAGACAGGGTTTCCTACGAGCAGTACTTC. This encodes CASSQDRVSYEQYF. This chain links TRBV4-3 with TRBJ2-7; D is possibly TRBD1 (5 bases). Trimming removed 0 bases at V and 1 base at J, with 7 bases between. The germline V gene encodes CDR1 LGHNA and CDR2 YSLEER. The CDR3 is 14 residues long.